The next 21 T cell receptor beta chains were all read from a single sample in a study of spatial heterogeneity in lung cancer. TCRdb redid the calling of the 5' RACE reads with MiXCR, one entry per CDR3 protein. The sample has almost 7,500 distinct CDR3 sequences, more than 13% seen once; the top ten hold 7% to 9%. These receptors have no known antigen. Study conclusions and caveats: Tumor mutation counts were tracked by expanded intratumoral alpha and beta TCR counts.

The time point: sample taken at primary tumor resection. This specimen consisted of lung tumor tissue, obtained at surgery. The receptor set was obtained from a female donor with early-stage non-small cell lung cancer.

This clonotype came up many times. The chain employs TRBV30 and TRBJ1-2, with D perhaps matching TRBD1 (5 bases). From germline, CDR1 is GTSNPN and CDR2 SVGIG (reference sequence). CDR3 size: 12 residues. Trimming removed 1 base at V and 4 bases at J, with 7 bases between. The CDR3 nucleotides are TGTGCCTGGAGTGACCAGGGCTATGGCTACACCTTC. Its protein is CAWSDQGYGYTF.

This clonotype was seen at least ten times. V usage is TRBV25-1 and J usage is TRBJ2-5; 10 bases are a match to TRBD1. J gave up 6 bases and V 6 bases, and 13 bases lay outside the gene matches. The V gene's germline CDR1 is MGHDK and CDR2 SYGVNS. CDR3 length: 16 amino acids. DNA of the CDR3: TGTGCCAGCAGCCCGACGGGACAGGGGAGAAGGAAGACCCAGTACTTC. As protein: CASSPTGQGRRKTQYF.

This clonotype was seen many times. The chain employs TRBV12-3 or TRBV12-4 and TRBJ2-4; 8 nucleotides match TRBD2. With 1 base clipped from V and 4 bases from J, the junction kept 6 bases outside the gene matches. This CDR3 spans 16 amino acids. The CDR3 protein is CASSLDGVAGKNIQYF. Here the CDR3 DNA reads TGTGCCAGCAGTTTAGACGGTGTAGCGGGGAAAAACATTCAGTACTTC.

This clonotype was seen repeatedly, ten times or more. V gene TRBV6-5 combines with J gene TRBJ1-6; D is unresolved. CDR1 is MNHEY and CDR2 is SVGAGI in the germline V gene. V lost 6 bases, J lost 3 bases, and 6 bases lay in between. This CDR3 is built from 13 residues. As DNA, the CDR3 is TGTGCCAGCAGGCCAGTCTATAATTCACCCCTCCACTTT. Protein: CASRPVYNSPLHF.

This chain uses TRBV29-1 with TRBJ2-6; D ambiguous. V was clipped by 2 bases and J by 0 bases, with 8 bases between them. CDR1 and CDR2 (germline): SQVTM, ANQGSEA. The CDR3 covers 15 residues. This chain's CDR3 is CSVEPFCSGANVLTF. The CDR3 bases are TGCAGCGTTGAACCGTTCTGCTCTGGGGCCAACGTCCTGACTTTC.

By its share, this clonotype is medium-sized. This chain joins TRBV6-5 and TRBJ1-4; D might be TRBD1 (6 bases). From germline, CDR1 is MNHEY and CDR2 SVGAGI. This CDR3 has 14 residues. The V gene lost 4 bases and the J gene lost 9 bases, with 15 bases spanning the gap. In nucleotides, the CDR3 is TGTGCCAGCAGTTCGTCACCTGGACAGAAAAAACTGTTTTTT. It translates to CASSSSPGQKKLFF.

Relative to its sample, this clonotype is medium-sized (0.01 to 0.1%). This rearrangement joins TRBV7-8 to TRBJ1-2; a possible D gene is TRBD1 (6 bases). V was cut by 5 bases and J by 0 bases, with 7 bases left in between. CDR1 and CDR2 (germline): SGHVS, FQNEAQ. This CDR3 has 13 amino acids. This CDR3 reads CASSHRANYGYTF. DNA of the CDR3: TGTGCCAGCAGCCACAGGGCTAACTATGGCTACACCTTC.

This clonotype has ten or more counts. The CDR3 sequence is CASSQEIVGTDTQYF. The CDR3 DNA reads as TGCGCCAGCAGCCAAGAGATAGTGGGGACAGATACGCAGTATTTT. The rearrangement uses TRBV4-1 and TRBJ2-3, with D unresolved. Trimming left V 0 bases short and J 3 bases short, with 10 bases between. This CDR3 has 15 residues. Germline CDR1 MGHRA, CDR2 YSYEKL.

The V call is TRBV29-1, the J call TRBJ2-1, with 11 positions matching TRBD2. Germline-derived CDR1 and CDR2 are SQVTM and ANQGSEA. After removal of 2 bases from V and 3 bases from J, the junction contained 0 bases not matched to a gene. The CDR3 spans 14 residues. The CDR3 here is CSVELAGGYNEQFF. Here the CDR3 DNA reads TGCAGCGTTGAACTAGCGGGGGGCTACAATGAGCAGTTCTTC.

This clonotype was seen ten or more times. The J gene is TRBJ2-3, the V gene TRBV11-2; 12 positions match TRBD2. J was trimmed by 8 bases and V by 2 bases; bases with no gene match: 8. Germline values: CDR1 SGHAT, CDR2 FQNNGV. The CDR3 consists of 16 residues. DNA of the CDR3: TGTGCCAGCAGCTTACTAGCGGGGGGGCCGGGTGGTACGCAGTATTTT. It specifies CASSLLAGGPGGTQYF.

In its sample, this clonotype was seen many times. The chain joins TRBV6-2 or TRBV6-3 to TRBJ2-7; the match to TRBD2 covers 9 bases. The CDR3 consists of 17 residues. Germline trimming cut 2 bases from V and 0 bases from J; bases unmatched to any gene: 8. Germline-derived CDR1 and CDR2 are MNHEY and SVGEGT. The CDR3 coding sequence is TGTGCCAGCAGTTACGAAGCGGGGGGTCGAAGCTCCTACGAGCAGTACTTC. Its translation: CASSYEAGGRSSYEQYF.

This clonotype was picked up many times. CDR3 in DNA: TGTGCCAGCAGTGAGGACAGGGGGAGCAATCAGCCCCAGCATTTT. Its translation: CASSEDRGSNQPQHF. This chain connects TRBV6-5 to TRBJ1-5, with 10 bases matching TRBD1. The CDR3 extends over 15 amino acids. The germline gives CDR1 MNHEY, CDR2 SVGAGI. Losses at the gene ends were 5 bases for V and 1 base for J; bases not matched to a gene: 2.

This clonotype was recorded at least ten times. The chain links TRBV11-2 to TRBJ2-5; TRBD1 agrees at 10 bases. Germline V gene sequence: CDR1 SGHAT, CDR2 FQNNGV. V shed 2 bases, J shed 5 bases, and the junction held 5 bases outside the gene matches. The CDR3 consists of 15 residues. DNA for the CDR3: TGTGCCAGCAGCTTAAGACAGGGGGCTTGGGAGACCCAGTACTTC. Encoded protein: CASSLRQGAWETQYF.

This clonotype was recorded at least ten times. This sequence joins TRBV20-1 and TRBJ1-2; perhaps TRBD1 as D (5 bases). The CDR3 length is 15 residues. The germline V and J ends were trimmed by 0 bases and 0 bases, with 11 bases remaining between them. The germline gives CDR1 DFQATT, CDR2 SNEGSKA (reference sequence). The CDR3 DNA reads as TGCAGTGCTAGAGATGCGGCAGGGACTAACTATGGCTACACCTTC. Translating it yields CSARDAAGTNYGYTF.

Ten or more counts support this clonotype. The chain employs TRBV7-2 and TRBJ2-6; 7 bases are shared with TRBD2. The V gene end was trimmed by 5 bases and the J gene end by 0 bases; junction bases not matched to a gene: 4. This CDR3 is 16 amino acids long. CDR1 and CDR2 (germline): SGHTA, FQGNSA. This CDR3 is CASSQRGTSGANVLTF. The CDR3 region has the DNA TGTGCCAGCAGCCAGCGGGGTACCTCTGGGGCCAACGTCCTGACTTTC.

This clonotype was found many times. This chain joins TRBV28 and TRBJ1-1; 7 bases map to TRBD1. V was clipped by 6 bases and J by 5 bases; unmatched bases: 9. CDR1 is MDHEN, CDR2 SYDVKM, per germline. This CDR3 contains 14 residues. The CDR3 reads CASRRTGLGTEAFF. CDR3 nucleotide sequence: TGTGCCAGCAGACGGACAGGCCTGGGGACTGAAGCTTTCTTT. The full variable domain, in which reference TRBV28 and TRBJ1-1 provide the parts outside the CDR3, is DVKVTQSSRYLVKRTGEKVFLECVQDMDHENMFWYRQDPGLGLRLIYFSYDVKMKEKGDIPEGYSVSREKKERFSLILESASTNQTSMYLCASRRTGLGTEAFFGQGTRLTVV.

By proportion, this clonotype is medium-sized (0.01 to 0.1%). This chain uses TRBV5-1 with TRBJ1-2; D call uncertain. CDR1 and CDR2 from the germline V gene are SGHRS and YFSETQ. CDR3 length equals 17 residues. The V and J ends lost 1 base and 3 bases respectively, with 19 bases between them. The CDR3 reads CASSLPSGEIRDYGYTF. Here the CDR3 DNA reads TGCGCCAGCAGCTTGCCCTCCGGGGAGATACGCGACTATGGCTACACCTTC. Looking up the rest from reference TRBV5-1 and TRBJ1-2 gives the full variable domain: KAGVTQTPRYLIKTRGQQVTLSCSPISGHRSVSWYQQTPGQGLQFLFEYFSETQRNKGNFPGRFSGRQFSNSRSEMNVSTLELGDSALYLCASSLPSGEIRDYGYTFGSGTRLTVV.

This clonotype is labeled medium-sized (0.01 to 0.1%). The chain links TRBV3-1 to TRBJ2-3; 7 nucleotides agree with TRBD1. The CDR3 has 16 residues. Germline V gene sequence: CDR1 LGHDT, CDR2 YNNKEL (reference sequence). With 3 bases clipped from V and 0 bases from J, the junction kept 6 bases outside the gene matches. The CDR3 spells CASSQTGSSSTDTQYF. In nucleotides, the CDR3 is TGTGCCAGCAGCCAGACAGGGTCATCTAGCACAGATACGCAGTATTTT.

Many counts were recorded for this clonotype. V and J are TRBV5-1 and TRBJ1-4, with 9 bases matching TRBD1. The CDR3 totals 17 residues. Germline assignment: CDR1 SGHRS and CDR2 YFSETQ. Losses at the gene ends were 3 bases for V and 1 base for J; bases not matched to a gene: 7. The CDR3 region is CASSYRGPLLTNEKLFF. The DNA of the CDR3 is TGCGCCAGCAGCTACAGGGGGCCCCTACTAACTAATGAAAAACTGTTTTTT.

The table lists this clonotype with many counts. This sequence joins TRBV19 and TRBJ2-2; TRBD1 might be the D (6 bases). Germline V gives CDR1 LNHDA, CDR2 SQIVND (reference sequence). The CDR3 is 13 residues long. V lost 6 bases and J lost 6, with 11 bases in between. The CDR3 spells CASSKTGPGELFF. CDR3 DNA sequence: TGTGCCAGTAGCAAGACAGGTCCCGGGGAGCTGTTTTTT.

By share, this clonotype counts as medium-sized. V and J are TRBV7-8 and TRBJ1-1, with no clear D. Germline CDR1 SGHVS, CDR2 FQNEAQ. CDR3 length: 18 amino acids. Trimming shortened V by 2 bases and J by 1 base, and 20 bases separated the two germline ends. The chain's CDR3 is CASSLSFGYRRENTEAFF. DNA for the CDR3: TGTGCCAGCAGCTTAAGTTTCGGCTACAGACGGGAGAACACTGAAGCTTTCTTT.